A single sample gave rise to the 2 T cell receptor beta chains below, sequenced in a study of blood T cell repertoires in COVID-19 (dated by TCRdb to the early 2020s). Library preparation was by the immunoSEQ multiplex PCR assay. The immuneACCESS repertoire file appears here via TCRdb, limited to in-frame rearrangements. These files lack a portion of the clones; in checked studies, under half of the deficit traces to unresolved V genes, and the cause of the others is not known. The sample records about 78,000 clones, 86% of which are singletons. Together, the top ten hold 4.5% to 6% of the sample. The specimen sequenced was peripheral blood. The receptors come from a man aged 50 to 59 with active or convalescent COVID-19.

The chain couples TRBV19 to TRBJ2-1; 11 bases are a match to TRBD1. Germline trimming cut 6 bases from V and 3 bases from J; bases unmatched to any gene: 13. The germline gives CDR1 LNHDA, CDR2 SQIVND (reference sequence). CDR3 size: 18 residues. Here the CDR3 reads CASSWTGGAGGFYNEQFF. DNA of the CDR3: TGTGCCAGTAGCTGGACAGGGGGCGCGGGGGGCTTCTACAATGAGCAGTTCTTC.

This sequence joins TRBV5-1 and TRBJ2-5; TRBD1 matches at 9 bases. The CDR3 is 15 amino acids. V shed 1 base and J 7 bases; nucleotides not matched to a gene: 8. Germline assignment: CDR1 SGHRS and CDR2 YFSETQ. The CDR3 coding sequence is TGCGCCAGCAGCTTGTTGGACAGGGGACCTAGGACCCAGTACTTC. This codes for CASSLLDRGPRTQYF. The entire variable domain, with the rest obtained from reference TRBV5-1 and TRBJ2-5, is as follows: KAGVTQTPRYLIKTRGQQVTLSCSPISGHRSVSWYQQTPGQGLQFLFEYFSETQRNKGNFPGRFSGRQFSNSRSEMNVSTLELGDSALYLCASSLLDRGPRTQYFGPGTRLLVL.